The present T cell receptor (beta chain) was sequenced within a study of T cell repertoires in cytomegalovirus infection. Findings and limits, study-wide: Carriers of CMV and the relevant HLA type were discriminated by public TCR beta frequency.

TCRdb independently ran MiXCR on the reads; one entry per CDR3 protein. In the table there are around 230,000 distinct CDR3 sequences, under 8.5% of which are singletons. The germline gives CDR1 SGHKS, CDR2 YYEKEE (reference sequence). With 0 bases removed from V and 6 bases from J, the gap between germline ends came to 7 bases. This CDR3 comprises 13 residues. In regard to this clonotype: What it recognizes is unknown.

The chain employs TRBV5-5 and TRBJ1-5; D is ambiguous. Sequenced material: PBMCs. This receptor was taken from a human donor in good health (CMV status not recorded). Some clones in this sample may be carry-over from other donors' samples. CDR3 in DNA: TGTGCCAGCAGCTTGGGATCCAGTCAGCCCCAGCATTTT. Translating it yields CASSLGSSQPQHF.